This TCR beta chain originates from a study of blood T cell repertoires in COVID-19. As processed by the authors: From reference gene primer amplification, estimates of nucleated cell counts were derived. Using immunoSEQ multiplex PCR, the repertoire was profiled, and TCRdb retains in-frame clones only, with some absent. V and J calls and clone size are those listed in that table; D and trimming were worked out from the DNA. The sample lists around 93,000 clones; 82% were seen once. This clone was detected a few times. Unmatched junction bases numbered 3, after V lost 6 bases and J lost 1 base. CDR1 MDHEN and CDR2 SYDVKM come from the germline V gene. This CDR3 contains 14 residues.

Sequencing input: peripheral blood. This clonotype was sampled from an elderly man with acute or convalescent COVID-19. V gene TRBV28 combines with J gene TRBJ2-3; 8 nucleotides match TRBD2. The CDR3 sequence: CASRAGGGTDTQYF. CDR3 DNA: TGTGCCAGCAGGGCGGGGGGCGGCACAGATACGCAGTATTTT. Complete variable domain (other parts from reference TRBV28 and TRBJ2-3): DVKVTQSSRYLVKRTGEKVFLECVQDMDHENMFWYRQDPGLGLRLIYFSYDVKMKEKGDIPEGYSVSREKKERFSLILESASTNQTSMYLCASRAGGGTDTQYFGPGTRLTVL.